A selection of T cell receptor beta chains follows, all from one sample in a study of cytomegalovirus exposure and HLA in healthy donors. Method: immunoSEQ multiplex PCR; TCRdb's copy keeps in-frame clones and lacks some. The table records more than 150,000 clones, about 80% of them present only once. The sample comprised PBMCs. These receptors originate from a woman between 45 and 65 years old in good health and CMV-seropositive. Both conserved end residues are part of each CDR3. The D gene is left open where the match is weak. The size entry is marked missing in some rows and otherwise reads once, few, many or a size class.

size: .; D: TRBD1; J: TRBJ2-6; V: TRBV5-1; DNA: TGCGCCAGCAGCTTACAGGACAGGGGTACTGGGGCCAACGTCCTGACTTTC; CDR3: CASSLQDRGTGANVLTF
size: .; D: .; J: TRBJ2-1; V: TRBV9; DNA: TGTGCCAGCAGCGCCCGGGAAGAACACAACAATGAGCAGTTCTTC; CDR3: CASSAREEHNNEQFF
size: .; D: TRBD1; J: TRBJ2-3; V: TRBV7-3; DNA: TGTGCCAGCAGCTTATCCGGACAGGGGGCGGTATACGGCACAGATACGCAGTATTTT; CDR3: CASSLSGQGAVYGTDTQYF
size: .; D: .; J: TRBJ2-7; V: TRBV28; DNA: TGTGCCAGCAGTTCCGGGACACTCTACGAGCAGTACTTC; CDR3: CASSSGTLYEQYF
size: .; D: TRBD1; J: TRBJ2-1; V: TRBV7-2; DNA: TGTGCCAGCAGCTTAGGAGGGACAGGGGGTCTTGAGCAGTTCTTC; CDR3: CASSLGGTGGLEQFF
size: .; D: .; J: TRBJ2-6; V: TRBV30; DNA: TGTGCCTGGAGTGTGATTGAGGCGTCCTCTGGGGCCAACGTCCTGACTTTC; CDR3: CAWSVIEASSGANVLTF
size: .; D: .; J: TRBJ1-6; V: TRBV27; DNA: TGTGCCAGCAGTTTCGAGAGGGCCAGTTCACCCCTCCACTTT; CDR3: CASSFERASSPLHF
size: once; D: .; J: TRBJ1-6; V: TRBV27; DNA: TGTGCCAGCAGTCCTACCTTGGGGCTAAGTAATTCACCCCTCCACTTT; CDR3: CASSPTLGLSNSPLHF
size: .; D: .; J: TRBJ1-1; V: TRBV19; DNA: TGTGCCAGTAGTGGGGGGGGAGGGCCTGAAGCTTTCTTT; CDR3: CASSGGGGPEAFF
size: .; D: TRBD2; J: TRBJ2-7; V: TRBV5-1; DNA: TGCGCCAGCAGCTGGACTAGCGGGTTAGGGGAGCAGTACTTC; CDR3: CASSWTSGLGEQYF
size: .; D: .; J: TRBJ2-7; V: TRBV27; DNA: TGTGCCAGCAGTAAAACCCCGGGACAATTCTACGAGCAGTACTTC; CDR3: CASSKTPGQFYEQYF
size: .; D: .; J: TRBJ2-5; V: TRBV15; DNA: TGTGCCACCAGCAGAGACAGGGGCCAAGAGACCCAGTACTTC; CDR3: CATSRDRGQETQYF
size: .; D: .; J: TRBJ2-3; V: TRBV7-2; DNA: TGTGCCAGCAGCTTCGACCTAGCTGCAGATACGCAGTATTTT; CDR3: CASSFDLAADTQYF
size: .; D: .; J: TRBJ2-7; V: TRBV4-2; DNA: TGTGCCAGCAGCCAAGAAGGCCCGTGGGCATACGAGCAGTACTTC; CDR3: CASSQEGPWAYEQYF
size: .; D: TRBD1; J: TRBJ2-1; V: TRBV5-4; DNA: TGTGCCAGCAGCTTTGGGGACAGGGACGGTGAGCAGTTCTTC; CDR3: CASSFGDRDGEQFF
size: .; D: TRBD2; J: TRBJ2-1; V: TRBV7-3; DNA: TGTGCCAGCAGCCCCAGTGGGACTAGCGGATCCAATGAGCAGTTCTTC; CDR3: CASSPSGTSGSNEQFF
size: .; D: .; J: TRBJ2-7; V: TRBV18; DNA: TGTGCCAGCGCCGGGACATCAGACTACGAGCAGTACTTC; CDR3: CASAGTSDYEQYF
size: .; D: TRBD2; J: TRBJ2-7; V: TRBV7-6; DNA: TGTGCCAGCAGCTCCGTAGCGGGGTTCGAGCAGTACTTC; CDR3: CASSSVAGFEQYF
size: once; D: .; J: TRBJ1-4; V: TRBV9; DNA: TGTGCCAGCAGCGGTTCATCAGGGTTCACTAATGAAAAACTGTTTTTT; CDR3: CASSGSSGFTNEKLFF
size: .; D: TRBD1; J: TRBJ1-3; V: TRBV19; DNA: TGTGCCAGTAGTAGACAGGGGATCTCTGGAAACACCATATATTTT; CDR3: CASSRQGISGNTIYF
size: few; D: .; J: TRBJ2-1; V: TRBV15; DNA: TGTGCCACCAGCTGGGGACTGTACAATGAGCAGTTCTTC; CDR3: CATSWGLYNEQFF
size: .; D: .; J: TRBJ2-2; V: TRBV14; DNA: TGTGCCAGCAGCCAAGATTGGGACATTGCCACCGGGGAGCTGTTTTTT; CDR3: CASSQDWDIATGELFF
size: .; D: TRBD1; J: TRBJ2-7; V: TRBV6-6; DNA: TGTGCCAGCAACCCCGAGGGGACAGGGGACGAGCAGTACTTC; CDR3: CASNPEGTGDEQYF
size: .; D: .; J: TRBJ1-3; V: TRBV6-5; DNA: TGTGCCAGCAGGCCACAGACCTCTGGAAACACCATATATTTT; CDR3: CASRPQTSGNTIYF
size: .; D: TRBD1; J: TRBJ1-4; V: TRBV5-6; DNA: TGTGCCAGCAGCCTTGAGGGGGCTCTTAATGAAAAACTGTTTTTT; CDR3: CASSLEGALNEKLFF
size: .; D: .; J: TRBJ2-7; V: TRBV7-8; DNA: TGTGCCAGCAGCTTAAACAGGGAACTTGGCTACGAGCAGTACTTC; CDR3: CASSLNRELGYEQYF